These 19 T cell receptor beta chains came from one sample sequenced in a study of regulatory T cells in long-lasting Graves disease. The sample's time point: newly diagnosed GD, antithyroid drugs for less than 3 months. With RNA extracted from PBMCs as input, the TCR library was made. Building the TCR beta libraries relied on iRepertoire HTBI primers, and CDR3 regions underwent Arm-PCR. MiXCR, applied by TCRdb to the multiplex PCR reads, yields one record per CDR3 protein. The table has roughly 500,000 distinct CDR3 sequences, approximately 15% seen once. These data were also reused for a study on T cells in Graves' hyperthyroidism and ophthalmopathy.

Sequencing used peripheral blood mononuclear cells (PBMCs), obtained at new diagnosis, from a patient treated with antithyroid drugs. Every receptor here comes from a man between 25 and 39 years old with Graves disease.

V usage is TRBV25-1 and J usage is TRBJ2-1; 10 nucleotides agree with TRBD2. From germline, CDR1 is MGHDK and CDR2 SYGVNS. This CDR3 region has 17 residues. Trimming took 10 bases from V and 0 from J; bases not matched to a gene: 12. The CDR3 sequence: CATHPGLAANSYNEQFF. CDR3 nucleotides: TGTGCCACTCATCCAGGACTAGCGGCTAACTCCTACAATGAGCAGTTCTTC.

The sample holds many counts of this clonotype. This rearrangement joins TRBV27 to TRBJ2-1; 10 bases line up with TRBD2. The CDR3 contains 14 residues. Germline V gene data show CDR1 as MNHEY and CDR2 as SMNVEV (reference sequence). The V and J ends lost 6 bases and 7 bases, in that order; junction bases with no gene match: 6. The CDR3 sequence is CASSRLAGVNEQFF. DNA of the CDR3: TGTGCCAGCAGCCGTCTAGCGGGAGTAAATGAGCAGTTCTTC.

A remark on this clonotype: This could be a read error, since a much larger clone is one nucleotide away. The chain combines TRBV27 with TRBJ1-1; 8 bases match TRBD1. The CDR3 length is 14 residues. Germline CDR1 is MNHEY and CDR2 is SMNVEV (reference sequence). CDR3 amino acids: CASNPDRGETGAFF. The DNA of the CDR3 is TGTGCCAGCAACCCAGACAGGGGTGAAACTGGAGCTTTCTTT.

This clonotype was recorded many times. The CDR3 region is CASSYVGGTYNEQFF. In DNA, the CDR3 is TGTGCCAGCAGTTATGTCGGTGGAACCTACAATGAGCAGTTCTTC. V gene TRBV12-3 or TRBV12-4 combines with J gene TRBJ2-1, with D unresolved. CDR3 length: 15 residues. V gave up 4 bases and J gave up 2 bases, with 12 bases separating them.

On this clonotype: Germline and junction disagree at one end, which may indicate a read error. The rearrangement links TRBV7-2 to TRBJ2-7; a weak D match, TRBD2 (6 bases). CDR3 length: 15 amino acids. CDR1 SGHTA and CDR2 FQGNSA come from the germline V gene. This CDR3 is CASSQSERVAGSTRF. The CDR3 nucleotides read TGTGCCAGCAGCCAATCAGAACGGGTTGCGGGGTCCACTCGCTTC.

This clonotype was counted ten times or more. The chain employs TRBV20-1 and TRBJ2-1; D may be TRBD2 (5 bases). CDR1 and CDR2 (germline): DFQATT, SNEGSKA (reference sequence). Trimming took 5 bases from V and 10 from J, leaving 12 bases between them. The length of the CDR3 is 11 residues. The CDR3 region has the DNA TGCAGTGCTTCTCACGGGAAAGAGCAGTTCTTC. Residues: CSASHGKEQFF.

A few counts support this clonotype. This rearrangement joins TRBV5-1 to TRBJ1-5; D unresolved. The germline V gene has CDR1 SGHRS and CDR2 YFSETQ. This CDR3 comprises 16 residues. The V gene lost 3 bases and the J gene lost 4 bases, with 17 bases spanning the gap. The CDR3 region has the DNA TGCGCCAGCAGCTCGTTGTCCTGGTTGTTGAATCAGCCCCAGCATTTT. This translates into CASSSLSWLLNQPQHF.

The chain recombines TRBV12-3 or TRBV12-4 with TRBJ2-5; 9 bases agree with TRBD2. The CDR3 length is 16 residues. V shed 3 bases, J shed 4 bases, and the junction held 9 bases outside the gene matches. This CDR3 is CASSFSDSGSTETQYF. The CDR3 DNA follows: TGTGCCAGCAGTTTTTCGGATAGCGGGAGCACAGAGACCCAGTACTTC.

This clonotype came up many times. The V call is TRBV7-2, the J call TRBJ2-1, with D possibly matching TRBD1 (5 bases). CDR3 length: 14 residues. The germline gives CDR1 SGHTA, CDR2 FQGNSA. With 1 base removed from V and 9 bases from J, the gap between germline ends came to 13 bases. The CDR3 DNA reads as TGTGCCAGCAGCTTAGGGGGCTTGCTGGCTGAGCAGTTCTTC. Translating gives CASSLGGLLAEQFF. Full variable domain (remainder filled in from reference TRBV7-2 and TRBJ2-1): GAGVSQSPSNKVTEKGKDVELRCDPISGHTALYWYRQSLGQGLEFLIYFQGNSAPDKSGLPSDRFSAERTGGSVSTLTIQRTQQEDSAVYLCASSLGGLLAEQFFGPGTRLTVL.

This clonotype was seen many times. The chain recombines TRBV7-8 with TRBJ1-5; D is perhaps TRBD1 (5 bases). Germline CDR1 reads SGHVS; CDR2 reads FQNEAQ. The CDR3 spans 16 residues. Trimming cost V 5 bases and J 7 bases, with 21 bases left between them. The CDR3 DNA reads as TGTGCCAGCAGCCAAGGGGCCCAGGGTGGAAAGCAGCCCCAGCATTTT. Encoded protein: CASSQGAQGGKQPQHF. Complete variable domain (other parts from reference TRBV7-8 and TRBJ1-5): GAGVSQSPRYKVAKRGQDVALRCDPISGHVSLFWYQQALGQGPEFLTYFQNEAQLDKSGLPSDRFFAERPEGSVSTLKIQRTQQEDSAVYLCASSQGAQGGKQPQHFGDGTRLSIL.

This clonotype has a count of ten or more. The chain links TRBV11-2 to TRBJ2-5; 9 bases match TRBD2. With 6 bases clipped from V and 2 bases from J, the junction kept 16 bases outside the gene matches. Germline V gives CDR1 SGHAT, CDR2 FQNNGV. CDR3 length: 18 residues. The CDR3 nucleotides are TGTGCCAGCAGTCCAGGAAGGATAGCGGGAGTGTGGCAAGAGACCCAGTACTTC. It specifies CASSPGRIAGVWQETQYF.

The chain has TRBV6-2 or TRBV6-3 and TRBJ1-2, with TRBD1 identical over 8 bases. The V gene end was trimmed by 5 bases and the J gene end by 6 bases; junction bases not matched to a gene: 2. Germline V lookup: CDR1 MNHEY, CDR2 SVGEGT. The CDR3 is made up of 12 amino acids. For the CDR3, the DNA is TGTGCCAGCAGTCAGGGGGCCGATGGCTACACCTTC. As protein: CASSQGADGYTF.

This chain connects TRBV3-1 to TRBJ1-6; D ambiguous. CDR1 is LGHDT and CDR2 is YNNKEL in the germline V gene (reference sequence). This CDR3 is 13 amino acids long. Trimming pared 6 bases from V and 8 bases from J, leaving 11 bases between. This chain's CDR3 is CASRENRDSPLHF. CDR3 DNA sequence: TGTGCCAGCAGGGAGAATCGGGATTCACCCCTCCACTTT.

J is TRBJ2-1 and V is TRBV29-1, with D unclear. CDR3 size: 13 residues. The germline gives CDR1 SQVTM, CDR2 ANQGSEA. Trimming removed 4 bases from V and 2 bases from J, with 9 bases in between. The CDR3 sequence is CSVVRATYNEQFF. As DNA, the CDR3 is TGCAGCGTTGTGCGCGCAACCTACAATGAGCAGTTCTTC.

This clonotype was seen ten or more times. CDR3 sequence: CASFVGPNTEAFF. CDR3 nucleotide sequence: TGTGCCAGCTTCGTAGGGCCGAACACTGAAGCTTTCTTT. The chain has TRBV6-1 and TRBJ1-1; D is uncertain. V was clipped by 8 bases and J by 1 base, with 11 bases between them. Germline CDR1 MNHNS, CDR2 SASEGT. CDR3 size: 13 residues.

This clonotype has at least ten counts. The J gene is TRBJ2-2, the V gene TRBV2; the D call may be TRBD1 or TRBD2 (5 bases each). Between the trimmed V and J ends, which lost 6 bases and 0 bases, there was a span of 11 bases. CDR1 is SNHLY, CDR2 FYNNEI, per germline. This CDR3 has 15 residues. The DNA of the CDR3 is TGTGCCAGCAGAACCGGGACCCCGAACACCGGGGAGCTGTTTTTT. Encoded protein: CASRTGTPNTGELFF.

This clonotype turned up a few times. The CDR3 DNA sequence: TGTGCCAGCAGCCCGACCGATACCGGGGAGCTGTTTTTT. This sequence encodes CASSPTDTGELFF. The chain recombines TRBV7-6 with TRBJ2-2; D ambiguous. V was shortened by 5 bases and J by 5 bases, with 9 bases between the two germline ends. This CDR3 is 13 amino acids long. Germline CDR1 and CDR2: SGHVS and FNYEAQ.

This clonotype was counted a few times. The rearrangement links TRBV19 to TRBJ2-5, with a weak D call TRBD2 (6 bases). The length of the CDR3 is 16 residues. Per germline, CDR1 LNHDA and CDR2 SQIVND (reference sequence). V lost 4 bases to trimming and J lost 0 bases, with 15 bases between them. CDR3 bases: TGTGCCAGTAGTACGGGACCCCGGGAGTACCAAGAGACCCAGTACTTC. Encoded protein: CASSTGPREYQETQYF.

This clonotype was counted ten times or more. V and J are TRBV12-3 or TRBV12-4 and TRBJ2-7, with D perhaps matching TRBD1 (6 bases). V lost 6 bases and J 0 bases, leaving 24 bases between the germline ends. The CDR3 is 18 amino acids. CDR3 region: CASSGRPPGVQSSYEQYF. The DNA of the CDR3 is TGTGCCAGCAGCGGAAGGCCCCCAGGGGTCCAGAGCTCCTACGAGCAGTACTTC.